These T cell receptor beta chains were read from a single sample in a study of cytotoxic CD8 clonotypes in ibrutinib-treated CLL. The protocol was immunoSEQ multiplex PCR, while the TCRdb copy is restricted to in-frame clones and leaves out a portion. The sample gives around 53,000 clones, 54% of which show up once; approximately 24% is in the top ten. The sample in question was PBMCs, obtained at disease progression, from a patient treated with ibrutinib. Receptors were obtained from a human donor with chronic lymphocytic leukemia. Both conserved end residues are part of each CDR3. The D gene is left open where the match is weak. Expanded clones get a size class; other rows say once, few or many, or leave the size out.

TRBD1 - TRBJ2-1 TRBV23-1 TGCGCCAGCAGTCAATGCGGACAGGGCAACAATGAGCAGTTCTTC CASSQCGQGNNEQFF
- - TRBJ2-2 TRBV29-1 TGCAGCGTTGAGTTGTTACCCGCGAACACCGGGGAGCTGTTTTTT CSVELLPANTGELFF
- - TRBJ1-3 TRBV4-3 TGCGCCAGCAGCCAATCGACAGGTGGGGGGATATATTTT CASSQSTGGGIYF
- - TRBJ1-1 TRBV27 TGTGCCACCCATAGGGGGGTGAACACTGAAGCTTTCTTT CATHRGVNTEAFF
TRBD2 - TRBJ2-1 TRBV6-5 TGTGCCAGCAGACTAGCGGGGGGGAACAATGAGCAGTTCTTC CASRLAGGNNEQFF
- few TRBJ2-7 TRBV9 TGTGCCAGCAGCGTAGCCCCGTCCACAAGGGCCTACGAGCAGTACTTC CASSVAPSTRAYEQYF
- few TRBJ2-3 TRBV15 TGTGCCACCAGCAGAGAAGGGACCACGTATACGCAGTATTTT CATSREGTTYTQYF
- - TRBJ2-5 TRBV10-3 TGTGCCATCACGAGGGACTCCCAAGAGACCCAGTACTTC CAITRDSQETQYF
- - TRBJ1-2 TRBV30 TGTGCCTGGAGTCCTGTCTTCCACCAGGGCTACACCTTC CAWSPVFHQGYTF
TRBD1 many TRBJ2-1 TRBV9 TGTGCCAGCAGCGTGGGACAGAACAATGAGCAGTTCTTC CASSVGQNNEQFF
TRBD2 - TRBJ2-1 TRBV4-2 TGTGCCAGCAGCCACAGGACTAGCGGGAGTGGTGATGAGCAGTTCTTC CASSHRTSGSGDEQFF
TRBD2 - TRBJ2-7 TRBV6-6 TGTGCCAGCAGTTACTCCGGGACTAGCGGCGAGCAGTACTTC CASSYSGTSGEQYF
TRBD1 - TRBJ2-7 TRBV19 TGTGCCAGTAGGGGGACAGGGGAGGGTGAGCAGTACTTC CASRGTGEGEQYF
- once TRBJ1-1 TRBV9 TGTGCCAGCAGCGTAGAGGCGGCTAACACTGAAGCTTTCTTT CASSVEAANTEAFF
- - TRBJ1-1 TRBV14 TGTGCCAGCTCCCGGGGCAGGGCGGGGGCTGAAGCTTTCTTT CASSRGRAGAEAFF
- - TRBJ2-1 TRBV5-1 TGCGCCAGCAGCTTGGCGGTCGTGTGGAGTAGCTCCTACAATGAGCAGTTCTTC CASSLAVVWSSSYNEQFF
TRBD1 - TRBJ1-2 TRBV7-3 TGTGCCAGCAGCTCCTCCGGGACAGGGAACTATGGCTACACCTTC CASSSSGTGNYGYTF
TRBD2 - TRBJ2-1 TRBV27 TGTGCCAGCAGACGGGGGGGACTAGCGGGAGTCCCTGAGCAGTTCTTC CASRRGGLAGVPEQFF
- - TRBJ2-5 TRBV6-5 TGTGCCAGCAGTTACGTCTGGGGCCCGTACCAAGAGACCCAGTACTTC CASSYVWGPYQETQYF
- - TRBJ1-2 TRBV9 TGTGCCAGCAGCATAACAGGATATGGCTACACCTTC CASSITGYGYTF
TRBD2 - TRBJ2-3 TRBV4-1 TGCGCCAGCAGCCAAGATGGGATAGCGGGAGTTCGAGATACGCAGTATTTT CASSQDGIAGVRDTQYF
- few TRBJ2-7 TRBV23-1 TGCGCCAGCAGTCGGCGTAGGTTGAACTACGAGCAGTACTTC CASSRRRLNYEQYF